These T cell receptor beta chains were read from a single sample in a study of blood T cell repertoires in COVID-19. Some clones are missing from TCRdb's copy, which holds only in-frame ones; the method was immunoSEQ multiplex PCR. The repertoire holds about 270,000 clones, with around 89% as singletons. Sequenced: PBMCs or T cells enriched from blood (not recorded which). Receptor source: a woman in her 30s with acute COVID-19. Each CDR3 is given with its conserved first and last residue. Fields, in order: J gene, V gene, D gene, clone size, CDR3 DNA, CDR3 protein. D genes are given only for firm matches. Part of the rows lack a size; the others show once, few, many or a class for expanded clones.

TRBJ1-4 | TRBV7-6 | NA | NA | TGTGCCAGCAGCTTACAGGGTTTAACTAATGAAAAACTGTTTTTT | CASSLQGLTNEKLFF
TRBJ2-7 | TRBV6-1 | TRBD1 | NA | TGTGCCAGCAGTGAGGGGACAGCCTCCTACGAGCAGTACTTC | CASSEGTASYEQYF
TRBJ2-3 | TRBV2 | NA | NA | TGTGCCAGCAGCGCGGGACTCTGGGCCATTGATACGCAGTATTTT | CASSAGLWAIDTQYF
TRBJ1-1 | TRBV14 | NA | NA | TGTGCCAGCAGCCAAGATCCTAGACAGATGAACACTGAAGCTTTCTTT | CASSQDPRQMNTEAFF
TRBJ1-2 | TRBV4-1 | NA | NA | TGCGCCAGCAGCCAAGCCCCTCAGAACAGGGACCTGCATGGCTACACCTTC | CASSQAPQNRDLHGYTF
TRBJ2-1 | TRBV2 | TRBD2 | NA | TGTGCCAGCAGGGATAGCGGGAGCTCCTACAATGAGCAGTTCTTC | CASRDSGSSYNEQFF
TRBJ1-5 | TRBV3-1/TRBV3-2 | TRBD1 | NA | TGTGCCAGCAGCCAAGATCAGACAGGGAGTCAGCCCCAGCATTTT | CASSQDQTGSQPQHF
TRBJ2-1 | TRBV7-9 | NA | NA | TGTGCCAGCAGCTTTCCTTGGGGGGACAATGAGCAGTTCTTC | CASSFPWGDNEQFF
TRBJ1-3 | TRBV10-1 | TRBD1 | NA | TGCGCCAGCAGTGGAAGTCTCGGACAGGGGGAAGGAAACACCATATATTTT | CASSGSLGQGEGNTIYF
TRBJ1-1 | TRBV10-3 | TRBD1 | NA | TGTGCCATCAGGACCGGACAGGGGGTGTCTGAAGCTTTCTTT | CAIRTGQGVSEAFF
TRBJ1-4 | TRBV28 | NA | NA | TGTGCCAGCAGTACCTTACAGGGAGATAATGAAAAACTGTTTTTT | CASSTLQGDNEKLFF
TRBJ1-5 | TRBV19 | NA | NA | TGTGCCAGTAGTACGACAGGTATAAGCAATCAGCCCCAGCATTTT | CASSTTGISNQPQHF
TRBJ2-1 | TRBV4-1 | NA | NA | TGCGCCAGCAGCCAAATGGGTGGAGCTTCCTACAATGAGCAGTTCTTC | CASSQMGGASYNEQFF
TRBJ2-1 | TRBV2 | NA | NA | TGTGCCAGCAGTGAAGGCCTAGCTTACAATGAGCAGTTCTTC | CASSEGLAYNEQFF
TRBJ1-2 | TRBV24-1 | TRBD1 | NA | TGTGCCACCAGTGATTCGTGGACAGGGGATGGCTACACCTTC | CATSDSWTGDGYTF
TRBJ1-5 | TRBV4-1 | TRBD1 | NA | TGCGCCAGCAGCCATAAACAGGGGGCGTCGAATCAGCCCCAGCATTTT | CASSHKQGASNQPQHF
TRBJ2-1 | TRBV6-6 | TRBD2 | NA | TGTGCCAGCAGGGAGCGGGAGGGTTACAATGAGCAGTTCTTC | CASREREGYNEQFF
TRBJ2-2 | TRBV19 | NA | NA | TGTGCCAGTAGAGTTAGAAGCGGGGAGCTGTTTTTT | CASRVRSGELFF
TRBJ2-1 | TRBV7-3 | NA | once | TGTGCCAGCAGCTTGGGACTTCACAATGAGCAGTTCTTC | CASSLGLHNEQFF
TRBJ2-7 | TRBV18 | NA | NA | TGTGCCAGCTCTTCTTACTACGAGCAGTACTTC | CASSSYYEQYF
TRBJ2-7 | TRBV5-1 | TRBD1 | once | TGCGCCAGCAGCTCCGGGACAGGGCTTTATTACGAGCAGTACTTC | CASSSGTGLYYEQYF
TRBJ2-1 | TRBV6-4 | NA | NA | TGTGCCAGCAGTGAGGAGGGATCCTCGGATGAGCAGTTCTTC | CASSEEGSSDEQFF
TRBJ2-1 | TRBV9 | TRBD1 | NA | TGTGCCAGCAGCCCCCACAGGGGATCCTACAATGAGCAGTTCTTC | CASSPHRGSYNEQFF
TRBJ2-2 | TRBV4-1 | TRBD1 | once | TGCGCCAGCAGCCCTGGACAGGGGGCGCTTTCGAACACCGGGGAGCTGTTTTTT | CASSPGQGALSNTGELFF
TRBJ2-2 | TRBV29-1 | NA | NA | TGCAGCGGTGGACTCAACACCGGGGAGCTGTTTTTT | CSGGLNTGELFF
TRBJ2-2 | TRBV27 | NA | NA | TGTGCCAGCAGTTGGAGTAGCGCCATAGAGGCCGGGGAGCTGTTTTTT | CASSWSSAIEAGELFF
TRBJ1-3 | TRBV3-1/TRBV3-2 | NA | NA | TGTGCCAGCAGCCAATCCGTTTTTCTGGGAGTTGGAAACACCATATATTTT | CASSQSVFLGVGNTIYF
TRBJ2-7 | TRBV7-2 | TRBD1 | once | TGTGCCAGCAGCTTCGACAGGGCGGGCGAGCAGTACTTC | CASSFDRAGEQYF
TRBJ2-1 | TRBV6-5 | NA | NA | TGTGCCAGCAGAGCGATACTCTACAATGAGCAGTTCTTC | CASRAILYNEQFF
TRBJ2-1 | TRBV24-1 | NA | NA | TGTGCCACCAGTGACCCGGGTAGCTCCTACAATGAGCAGTTCTTC | CATSDPGSSYNEQFF
TRBJ2-3 | TRBV2 | TRBD2 | NA | TGTGCCAGCACAAAAGGGACTAGCGGGGGAAGGACTAGCACAGATACGCAGTATTTT | CASTKGTSGGRTSTDTQYF
TRBJ2-3 | TRBV5-1 | NA | NA | TGCGCCAGCAGCTTGAATCTTGATACGCAGTATTTT | CASSLNLDTQYF
TRBJ1-6 | TRBV7-9 | NA | once | TGTGCCATGGAGGAGGCCCCCTATAATTCACCCCTCCACTTT | CAMEEAPYNSPLHF
TRBJ2-7 | TRBV19 | TRBD2 | NA | TGTGCCAGTAGTATGATGGGACTAGCGGGTTACGAGCAGTACTTC | CASSMMGLAGYEQYF
TRBJ2-1 | TRBV27 | TRBD2 | NA | TGTGCCAGCAGTTTCTTGACTAGCGGAGATGGTGAGCAGTTCTTC | CASSFLTSGDGEQFF
TRBJ1-2 | TRBV18 | NA | NA | TGTGCCAGCTCACCACTGGAGAACTATGGCTACACCTTC | CASSPLENYGYTF
TRBJ2-7 | TRBV9 | TRBD2 | NA | TGTGCCAGCAGCGCCGTTTTGACTAGCGGAGCCTACGAGCAGTACTTC | CASSAVLTSGAYEQYF
TRBJ2-3 | TRBV7-9 | NA | NA | TGTGCCAGCAGCTTTTTCAGGGGCGGGCTAGCTTCGCCAGATACGCAGTATTTT | CASSFFRGGLASPDTQYF
TRBJ2-1 | TRBV27 | NA | NA | TGTGCCAGCAGTTACCACCGACAGCCGCCATCCTACAATGAGCAGTTCTTC | CASSYHRQPPSYNEQFF
TRBJ2-1 | TRBV5-1 | TRBD2 | NA | TGCGCCAGCAGCTTGACAGCGGGACCATACAATGAGCAGTTCTTC | CASSLTAGPYNEQFF
TRBJ2-7 | TRBV28 | NA | NA | TGTGCCAGCAGTTTATATCAGGGAGGAAGGTACGAGCAGTACTTC | CASSLYQGGRYEQYF
TRBJ2-7 | TRBV19 | TRBD2 | NA | TGTGCCAGTAGTACGGGGACTAGCGGGAGTAACGAGCAGTACTTC | CASSTGTSGSNEQYF
TRBJ1-1 | TRBV5-1 | TRBD1 | NA | TGCGCCAGCAGCGGGACAGGGGTGTACACTGAAGCTTTCTTT | CASSGTGVYTEAFF
TRBJ2-1 | TRBV6-1 | TRBD2 | NA | TGTGCCAGCAGTGAAGAGCCCCCTAGCGGGACCTACAATGAGCAGTTCTTC | CASSEEPPSGTYNEQFF
TRBJ2-3 | TRBV27 | NA | NA | TGTGCCAGCAGTTTATTGGCTGCCGATACGCAGTATTTT | CASSLLAADTQYF
TRBJ1-2 | TRBV10-3 | NA | once | TGTGCCATCAGTGAAGGGCAGGGCTATGGCTACACCTTC | CAISEGQGYGYTF
TRBJ1-2 | TRBV5-6 | TRBD1 | NA | TGTGCCAGCAGCCCCACAGGGGACTATGGCTACACCTTC | CASSPTGDYGYTF
TRBJ2-5 | TRBV19 | NA | NA | TGTGCCAGTAGTATAGATCGAGCAGTGGGCGAGACCCAGTACTTC | CASSIDRAVGETQYF
TRBJ2-1 | TRBV28 | NA | NA | TGTGCCGCAGGGGAGGCGGGAGTGAACAATGAGCAGTTCTTC | CAAGEAGVNNEQFF
TRBJ1-2 | TRBV4-1 | NA | NA | TGCGCCAGCAGCCAATTAGGGGTCGGTGGCTACACCTTC | CASSQLGVGGYTF
TRBJ1-1 | TRBV27 | NA | NA | TGTGCCAGCAGTTTGGGAATTAGTTTGGCAGGTAGGGGGACTGAAGCTTTCTTT | CASSLGISLAGRGTEAFF
TRBJ2-1 | TRBV28 | TRBD2 | NA | TGTGCCAGCAGTTTGCCGGGGGGTAAGGACAATGAGCAGTTCTTC | CASSLPGGKDNEQFF
TRBJ2-3 | TRBV29-1 | TRBD1 | NA | TGCAGCGCAGGGGACAGGGCGGTAGATACGCAGTATTTT | CSAGDRAVDTQYF
TRBJ2-7 | TRBV4-3 | TRBD2 | NA | TGCGCCAGCAGCCAAGTCGTTATGGCTAGCGGGAGTCTACCCTACGAGCAGTACTTC | CASSQVVMASGSLPYEQYF
TRBJ2-7 | TRBV9 | TRBD2 | NA | TGTGCCAGCAGCAACACTAGCGGGAGGGCGATTGAGCAGTACTTC | CASSNTSGRAIEQYF
TRBJ2-1 | TRBV7-9 | TRBD2 | NA | TGTGCCAGCAGGGGACTAGCGGGAGATATTGAGCAGTTCTTC | CASRGLAGDIEQFF